The TCR beta chain under discussion was sequenced for a study of cytomegalovirus exposure and HLA in healthy donors. Study context: From HLA-typed donors, an early data release held 70 million to 100 million unique TCRs. Study observations and caveats: There were a few CMV-associated chains whose specificity for CMV antigens was confirmed in vitro. Later findings reportedly placed an Asian-associated ancestry cluster below the approximately 700-donor mean for N-insertions.

V was pared by 3 bases and J by 2 bases, with 4 bases of the junction left unmatched. The CDR3 totals 14 residues. Germline V gives CDR1 SGHAT, CDR2 FQNNGV. PCR used 60 Vbeta primers and 13 Jbeta primers. The protocol was immunoSEQ multiplex PCR, while the TCRdb copy is restricted to in-frame clones and leaves out a portion. The profile shows around 150,000 clones, about 82% of them singletons. Remarks on this clone: No antigen is known for it.

The receptor was isolated from a male donor in good health and CMV-seronegative. The chain joins TRBV11-2 to TRBJ2-7; 7 bases match TRBD1. The sequencing sample was made of PBMCs. The DNA for the CDR3 is TGTGCCAGCAGCTTTCGACAGGGCACCTACGAGCAGTACTTC. It is translated as CASSFRQGTYEQYF.